The T cell receptor beta chain described here comes from a study of CD8 T cells in ankylosing spondylitis. Findings and limits, study-wide: Reactive arthritis synovial fluid and blood were previously reported to contain some motif variants.

Via MiXCR, TCRdb re-called the 5' RACE reads, giving one row per CDR3 protein. This table has about 170,000 distinct CDR3 sequences, 15% to 20% appearing once. The CDR3 is 14 residues long. The ends lost 6 bases at V and 7 bases at J; junction bases unmatched: 8. The germline CDR1 and CDR2 sequences are MDHEN and SYDVKM. As regards this clonotype: Its antigen is undetermined.

The sequencing input was blood, either unsorted or a sorted T cell fraction (not recorded which). The chain couples TRBV28 to TRBJ2-2; 7 nucleotides align to TRBD1. The TCR was taken from a male donor with ankylosing spondylitis or in good health (not recorded which). The CDR3 region has the DNA TGTGCCAGCAGGCTAGACAGGGTCGGCGGGGAGCTGTTTTTT. Its protein product is CASRLDRVGGELFF.